The T cell receptor (beta chain) under discussion was sequenced for a study of blood T cell repertoires in COVID-19. Looking at the study overall: The cDNA or gDNA used as material had been derived from T cells, B-cell-depleted T cells, or PBMCs.

This clone appeared a single time. The CDR3 extends over 14 amino acids. Germline lookup yields CDR1 MDHEN and CDR2 SYDVKM. Trimming took off 2 bases at V and 8 bases at J, with 12 bases between the two ends. Data came from immunoSEQ multiplex PCR; TCRdb stores just in-frame clones and leaves some out. The data contain tens of thousands of clones, 85% to 90% of them singletons. The TCR sequence derives from a man aged 60 to 69 with acute or convalescent COVID-19. Material: peripheral blood. The chain joins TRBV28 to TRBJ1-4; possible D gene TRBD1, 5 bases. Written as DNA, the CDR3 is TGTGCCAGCAGTTTAGGAGGGGTGGACGAAAAACTGTTTTTT. Its translation is CASSLGGVDEKLFF.